Listed here are 9 T cell receptor beta chains from one sample, sequenced in a study of response to subunit inactivated influenza vaccine. TCRdb itself ran the RT-PCR reads through MiXCR, one entry per CDR3 protein. Of about 520,000 distinct CDR3 sequences listed, roughly 23% are singletons. The source was CD4+ T cells sorted from PBMCs, collected less than 6 days after vaccination. These receptors were obtained from a man aged 50 to 60 who received an inactivated influenza vaccine.

This sequence joins TRBV2 and TRBJ2-7; 9 nucleotides align to TRBD1. The CDR3 runs to 12 residues. V lost 7 bases to trimming and J lost 5 bases; unmatched junction nucleotides: 3. Looked up from germline, CDR1 is SNHLY and CDR2 is FYNNEI. CDR3 sequence reads: CASNGQGNEQYF. The CDR3 DNA sequence: TGTGCCAGCAATGGACAGGGGAACGAGCAGTACTTC. Looking up the rest from reference TRBV2 and TRBJ2-7 gives the full variable domain: EPEVTQTPSHQVTQMGQEVILRCVPISNHLYFYWYRQILGQKVEFLVSFYNNEISEKSEIFDDQFSVERPDGSNFTLKIRSTKLEDSAMYFCASNGQGNEQYFGPGTRLTVT.

The V call is TRBV5-4, the J call TRBJ2-7; 7 bases line up with TRBD2. V trimming: 2 bases; J trimming: 3 bases; junction bases outside the gene matches: 8. CDR1 is SGHNT and CDR2 is YYREEE in the germline V gene (reference sequence). This CDR3 has 15 amino acids. CDR3 loop: CASSFGAGESYEQYF. For the CDR3, the DNA is TGTGCCAGCAGCTTTGGGGCGGGGGAAAGCTACGAGCAGTACTTC. The whole variable domain, filled in from reference TRBV5-4 and TRBJ2-7, reads ETGVTQSPTHLIKTRGQQVTLRCSSQSGHNTVSWYQQALGQGPQFIFQYYREEENGRGNFPPRFSGLQFPNYSSELNVNALELDDSALYLCASSFGAGESYEQYFGPGTRLTVT.

Many counts were recorded for this clonotype. The chain is built from TRBV5-1 and TRBJ2-1; the match to TRBD2 covers 8 bases. The CDR3 has 15 amino acids. J was trimmed by 7 bases and V by 5 bases; bases with no gene match: 11. The germline V gene has CDR1 SGHRS and CDR2 YFSETQ. The CDR3 bases are TGCGCCAGCAGTCTTTCGGGGGGGCCAAGGAATGAGCAGTTCTTC. Protein product: CASSLSGGPRNEQFF. Together with reference TRBV5-1 and TRBJ2-1, the CDR3 gives the full variable domain: KAGVTQTPRYLIKTRGQQVTLSCSPISGHRSVSWYQQTPGQGLQFLFEYFSETQRNKGNFPGRFSGRQFSNSRSEMNVSTLELGDSALYLCASSLSGGPRNEQFFGPGTRLTVL.

This clonotype was counted a few times. V usage is TRBV6-1 and J usage is TRBJ1-1, with a tentative D call TRBD1 (5 bases). Germline V gene lookup returns CDR1 MNHNS and CDR2 SASEGT. CDR3 size: 17 residues. V lost 6 bases, J lost 4 bases, and 24 bases lay in between. In nucleotides, the CDR3 is TGTGCCAGCAGCAAACAGGCTCGGACCAGGACGACCACTGAAGCTTTCTTT. Residues: CASSKQARTRTTTEAFF.

The V gene is TRBV28, the J gene TRBJ2-7; weak D call: TRBD2 (6 bases). This CDR3 region has 12 residues. Trimming took off 3 bases at V and 5 bases at J, with 8 bases between the two ends. The germline V gene has CDR1 MDHEN and CDR2 SYDVKM. CDR3 sequence reads: CASSFQRDEQYF. CDR3 DNA: TGTGCCAGCAGTTTCCAGCGGGACGAGCAGTACTTC.

The chain has TRBV28 and TRBJ1-1; D gene unclear. The CDR3 extends over 11 amino acids. Germline loops: CDR1 MDHEN, CDR2 SYDVKM. The V end lost 7 bases, the J end lost 1 base, and 4 bases lay between the germline ends. CDR3 sequence: CASKENTEAFF. CDR3 bases: TGTGCCAGCAAGGAGAACACTGAAGCTTTCTTT. The complete variable domain, with remaining parts taken from reference TRBV28 and TRBJ1-1, reads DVKVTQSSRYLVKRTGEKVFLECVQDMDHENMFWYRQDPGLGLRLIYFSYDVKMKEKGDIPEGYSVSREKKERFSLILESASTNQTSMYLCASKENTEAFFGQGTRLTVV.

This clonotype was found a few times. This chain connects TRBV24-1 to TRBJ2-1; 10 nucleotides line up with TRBD1. Germline-derived CDR1 and CDR2 are KGHDR and SFDVKD. V gave up 9 bases and J gave up 5 bases; unmatched junction bases: 18. This CDR3 has 18 residues. The CDR3 DNA reads as TGTGCCACCTCGTGGACAGGGGGAGTACTCTACCCTAACAATGAGCAGTTCTTC. It yields the protein CATSWTGGVLYPNNEQFF.

The chain joins TRBV15 to TRBJ2-1; 11 bases line up with TRBD2. There are 15 residues in the CDR3. The trim removed 5 bases at V and 3 bases at J, leaving 3 bases unmatched. From germline, CDR1 is LNHNV and CDR2 YYDKDF (reference sequence). CDR3 sequence (DNA): TGTGCCACCAGCCGCACTAGCGGGGGCTACAATGAGCAGTTCTTC. It encodes CATSRTSGGYNEQFF.

The chain couples TRBV11-2 to TRBJ2-2; perhaps TRBD1 as D (6 bases). Germline V gene data show CDR1 as SGHAT and CDR2 as FQNNGV. The CDR3 spans 16 residues. The V and J ends lost 2 bases and 8 bases respectively, with 18 bases between them. The CDR3 sequence is CASSLTAGARVGELFF. CDR3 coding DNA: TGTGCCAGCAGCTTAACGGCAGGGGCCAGGGTTGGGGAGCTGTTTTTT. Complete variable domain (other parts from reference TRBV11-2 and TRBJ2-2): EAGVAQSPRYKIIEKRQSVAFWCNPISGHATLYWYQQILGQGPKLLIQFQNNGVVDDSQLPKDRFSAERLKGVDSTLKIQPAKLEDSAVYLCASSLTAGARVGELFFGEGSRLTVL.